The clone carrying this T cell receptor (beta chain) was seen ten or more times. Trimming cost V 3 bases and J 5 bases; bases outside gene matches: 3. Per the germline V gene, CDR1 is MGHDK and CDR2 is SYGVNS. The CDR3 sequence is 15 residues long. Individual cDNA molecules in this library carried unique molecular identifiers. MiXCR was run by TCRdb on the RACE reads, yielding one entry per CDR3 protein. The data show about 65,000 distinct CDR3 sequences, with approximately 6.2% seen just once and around 3.4% held by the top ten. The sample comes from a study of human T cells and chemical hapten exposure. Noted time point: healthy volunteer bleed at 6 weeks. Sequencing started from total RNA isolated from unfractionated whole blood.

The source material was whole blood. The chain couples TRBV25-1 to TRBJ1-4, with 10 bases identical to TRBD1. The TCR comes from a female donor in good health. Some clones in this sample may be carry-over from other donors' samples. In DNA, the CDR3 is TGTGCCAGCAGTGAGACAGGGGGCCTGAATGAAAAACTGTTTTTT. This gives the protein CASSETGGLNEKLFF. Complete variable domain (other parts from reference TRBV25-1 and TRBJ1-4): EADIYQTPRYLVIGTGKKITLECSQTMGHDKMYWYQQDPGMELHLIHYSYGVNSTEKGDLSSESTVSRIRTEHFPLTLESARPSHTSQYLCASSETGGLNEKLFFGSGTQLSVL.